The present T cell receptor beta chain was sequenced within a study of PD-1 blockade in classical Hodgkin lymphoma. The study's findings and limits: Relapsed/refractory patients reportedly had lower baseline diversity than newly diagnosed patients.

Clones were sequenced by immunoSEQ multiplex PCR, and TCRdb holds only the in-frame ones, with some missing. The sample carries 25,000 to 35,000 clones, 85% recorded once. The CDR3 totals 15 residues. Per the germline V gene, CDR1 is KGHSH and CDR2 is LQKENI. V dropped 4 bases and J dropped 5 bases, with 14 bases sitting between them. All patients experienced relapse after autologous stem cell transplantation, and brentuximab vedotin exposure was variable. Researchers used magnetic negative selection to pull out pure CD4+ T cells from thawed PBMCs. Worth noting for this clone: Antigen unknown.

The rearrangement uses TRBV18 and TRBJ1-4, with TRBD1 as a possible D gene (5 bases). Material: CD4+ T cells from blood, obtained at baseline. The clonotype originates from a human donor with classical Hodgkin lymphoma. The CDR3 DNA reads as TGTGCCAGCTCACAAGCCCGGGGCGTGAATGAAAAACTGTTTTTT. It is translated as CASSQARGVNEKLFF.